The 27 T cell receptor beta chains given below trace back to one sample, sequenced in a study of control samples from healthy donors and cancer patients. Libraries were prepared by immunoSEQ multiplex PCR; TCRdb keeps only in-frame clonotypes and omits some of them. The sample lists approximately 150,000 clones, 92% occurring once. Material: blood. The source is a woman aged 30 to 39 in good health.

The chain uses TRBV7-9 and TRBJ2-7; TRBD1 matches 7 bases. Germline V gene lookup returns CDR1 SEHNR and CDR2 FQNEAQ (reference sequence). The CDR3 sequence is 14 residues long. V lost 4 bases and J lost 2; bases outside the gene matches: 5. The CDR3: CASSWTGGPYEQYF. CDR3 nucleotide sequence: TGTGCCAGCAGCTGGACAGGCGGTCCCTACGAGCAGTACTTC.

The chain combines TRBV6-8 with TRBJ1-2; tentative D call: TRBD1 (5 bases). The CDR3 covers 18 residues. V lost 4 bases and J 0 bases, leaving 21 bases between the germline ends. Germline assignment: CDR1 MNHGY and CDR2 SAAAGT. As DNA, the CDR3 is TGTGCCAGCAGTTTGCGGGGGATCACCACTCCTACTAACTATGGCTACACCTTC. This translates into CASSLRGITTPTNYGYTF.

The chain has TRBV2 and TRBJ2-1; 9 bases are shared with TRBD2. CDR3 length equals 15 residues. The V gene end was trimmed by 6 bases and the J gene end by 8 bases; junction bases not matched to a gene: 11. Germline assignment: CDR1 SNHLY and CDR2 FYNNEI. CDR3 amino acids: CASSPSGTSIHEQFF. Here the CDR3 DNA reads TGTGCCAGCAGCCCCTCCGGGACTAGCATCCATGAGCAGTTCTTC.

V usage is TRBV11-1 and J usage is TRBJ1-1; 7 nucleotides agree with TRBD1. J gave up 3 bases and V 4 bases, and 11 bases lay outside the gene matches. The CDR3 has 16 residues. Germline assignment: CDR1 SGHAT and CDR2 FQDESV (reference sequence). CDR3 nucleotide sequence: TGTGCCAGCAGCTCTTGGCGTCCAGGGGGGTACACTGAAGCTTTCTTT. As protein: CASSSWRPGGYTEAFF.

This chain connects TRBV6-5 to TRBJ1-1, with D maybe TRBD1 (5 bases). Germline V gives CDR1 MNHEY, CDR2 SVGAGI. This CDR3 is 14 amino acids long. The CDR3 sequence: CAGRGPPSGTEAFF. The CDR3 DNA reads as TGTGCAGGGAGGGGTCCTCCCTCGGGAACTGAAGCTTTCTTT.

This clone was recorded once. The junction departs from the called germline gene at one end, perhaps through a read error. The gene calls are TRBV3-1 (or the pseudogene TRBV3-2) and TRBJ2-7; D is ambiguous. The CDR3 runs 12 residues. Germline CDR1 reads LGHDT; CDR2 reads YNNKEL (reference sequence). The CDR3 DNA is TGTGCCAGCAGCCAAGGTTCAAGTGAGTGTGTCTTC. Amino acids: CASSQGSSECVF.

This chain's CDR3 is CASGTGTYNEQFF. As DNA, the CDR3 is TGTGCCAGCGGGACAGGGACCTACAATGAGCAGTTCTTC. The chain uses TRBV18 and TRBJ2-1, with 9 positions matching TRBD1. CDR1 is KGHSH, CDR2 LQKENI, per germline. This CDR3 has 13 residues. V was pared by 8 bases and J by 2 bases, with 1 base of the junction left unmatched.

V and J are TRBV5-1 and TRBJ2-1; TRBD2 matches 7 bases. The V and J ends lost 4 bases and 0 bases, in that order; junction bases with no gene match: 4. Germline V gene data show CDR1 as SGHRS and CDR2 as YFSETQ. This CDR3 is 15 amino acids long. Written as DNA, the CDR3 is TGCGCCAGCAGCCTCCTAGCGGACTCCTACAATGAGCAGTTCTTC. It encodes CASSLLADSYNEQFF.

The gene calls are TRBV6-6 and TRBJ1-1; D is unresolved. Trimming took 7 bases from V and 1 from J, leaving 7 bases between them. Germline CDR1 reads MNHNY; CDR2 reads SVGAGI (reference sequence). The CDR3 runs 12 residues. In DNA, the CDR3 is TGTGCCAGCATAAGAGCGAACACTGAAGCTTTCTTT. As protein: CASIRANTEAFF.

V and J are TRBV5-1 and TRBJ1-2; D is undetermined. The V end was cut by 0 bases, the J end by 8 bases, with 11 bases between. From germline, CDR1 is SGHRS and CDR2 YFSETQ. There are 13 residues in the CDR3. The CDR3 nucleotides are TGCGCCAGCAGCTTGGTGGGTTCTAGGGGCTACACCTTC. It is translated as CASSLVGSRGYTF.

The chain uses TRBV7-9 and TRBJ2-4; 9 nucleotides match TRBD1. Losses at the gene ends were 3 bases for V and 6 bases for J; bases not matched to a gene: 6. Germline values: CDR1 SEHNR, CDR2 FQNEAQ (reference sequence). CDR3 length: 15 residues. The CDR3 here is CASSLDRDRVNIQYF. For the CDR3, the DNA is TGTGCCAGCAGCTTGGACCGGGACAGGGTAAACATTCAGTACTTC.

The V and J genes are TRBV6-4 and TRBJ2-3; 12 bases are shared with TRBD2. Per the germline V gene, CDR1 is MRHNA and CDR2 is SNTAGT. The CDR3 is made up of 16 amino acids. With V trimmed by 3 bases and J by 6 bases, 7 bases remained unmatched. The CDR3 region has the DNA TGTGCCAGCAGTGAGACTAGCGGGAGTAGTTCGGATACGCAGTATTTT. This encodes CASSETSGSSSDTQYF.

This chain connects TRBV4-1 to TRBJ2-5; TRBD2 matches at 10 bases. V gave up 4 bases and J gave up 0 bases; unmatched junction bases: 14. This CDR3 has 19 amino acids. CDR1 and CDR2 (germline): MGHRA, YSYEKL. CDR3 DNA: TGCGCCAGCAGCCCCGGTGGACTAGCGGCCTTCCCTCACCAAGAGACCCAGTACTTC. It specifies CASSPGGLAAFPHQETQYF.

The V and J genes are TRBV7-6 and TRBJ2-3; 14 positions agree with TRBD2. Germline lookup yields CDR1 SGHVS and CDR2 FNYEAQ. Trimming cost V 5 bases and J 4 bases; bases outside gene matches: 5. The CDR3 has 16 residues. CDR3 sequence: CASSGGLAGGPDTQYF. In DNA, the CDR3 is TGTGCCAGCAGCGGCGGACTAGCGGGAGGACCAGATACGCAGTATTTT.

CDR3 DNA sequence: TGTGCCAGCAGTTCGGGGGGAGGTGATACGCAGTATTTT. This encodes CASSSGGGDTQYF. V is TRBV6-5 and J is TRBJ2-3, with 7 bases that match TRBD2. Germline CDR1 MNHEY, CDR2 SVGAGI. The CDR3 covers 13 residues. The ends lost 4 bases at V and 6 bases at J; junction bases unmatched: 4.

This sequence joins TRBV29-1 and TRBJ1-1, with D uncertain. Trimming stripped 6 bases from V and 2 bases from J, with 13 bases between. This CDR3 region has 13 residues. The V gene's germline CDR1 is SQVTM and CDR2 ANQGSEA. This CDR3 reads CSVTDQFNTEAFF. Written as DNA, the CDR3 is TGCAGCGTCACCGACCAGTTCAACACTGAAGCTTTCTTT.

This clone was detected once. This chain uses TRBV6-5 with TRBJ2-5, with no clear D. Germline V lookup: CDR1 MNHEY, CDR2 SVGAGI. The CDR3 spans 11 residues. Trimming shortened V by 7 bases and J by 5 bases, and 8 bases separated the two germline ends. The CDR3 protein is CASILGETQYF. DNA for the CDR3: TGTGCCAGCATCTTGGGGGAGACCCAGTACTTC.

The CDR3 bases are TGTGCCACCAGCCCGCTGACAAGCTATGGCTACACCTTC. It specifies CATSPLTSYGYTF. The chain recombines TRBV15 with TRBJ1-2, with D unclear. Germline V lookup: CDR1 LNHNV, CDR2 YYDKDF (reference sequence). The CDR3 covers 13 residues. Trimming removed 5 bases from V and 4 bases from J, with 11 bases in between.

The chain is built from TRBV13 and TRBJ2-1; D gene ambiguous. Between the trimmed V and J ends, which lost 5 bases and 7 bases, there was a span of 3 bases. The CDR3 loop spans 10 amino acids. CDR1 and CDR2 (germline): PRHDT, FYEKMQ (reference sequence). CDR3 sequence reads: CASSANEQFF. The CDR3 nucleotides read TGTGCCAGCAGCGCTAATGAGCAGTTCTTC.

V gene TRBV18 combines with J gene TRBJ2-7, with 8 bases aligning to TRBD2. With V trimmed by 4 bases and J by 4 bases, 9 bases remained unmatched. CDR3 size: 15 residues. Germline CDR1 reads KGHSH; CDR2 reads LQKENI. This chain's CDR3 is CASSLRGGGEYEQYF. The CDR3, as DNA: TGTGCCAGCTCACTCCGGGGGGGCGGGGAGTACGAGCAGTACTTC.

This clone was seen only a few times. This sequence joins TRBV19 and TRBJ2-4, with 13 bases fitting TRBD2. This CDR3 is 17 amino acids long. V shed 6 bases, J shed 4 bases, and the junction held 9 bases outside the gene matches. CDR1 and CDR2 (germline): LNHDA, SQIVND (reference sequence). CDR3 in amino acids: CASSDAPGLAGKNIQYF. CDR3 sequence (DNA): TGTGCCAGTAGCGACGCCCCGGGACTAGCGGGAAAAAACATTCAGTACTTC.

This chain links TRBV3-1 (or the pseudogene TRBV3-2) with TRBJ1-5; D ambiguous. The CDR3 runs 13 residues. Germline V CDR1 and CDR2: LGHDT, YNNKEL (reference sequence). Trimming cost V 5 bases and J 5 bases, with 10 bases left between them. CDR3 protein: CASSSWTDQPQHF. CDR3 nucleotides: TGTGCCAGCAGCTCCTGGACTGATCAGCCCCAGCATTTT.

This sequence joins TRBV7-9 and TRBJ2-3; TRBD2 matches at 12 bases. Per germline, CDR1 SEHNR and CDR2 FQNEAQ (reference sequence). The J segment lost 3 bases and the V segment lost 5 bases, leaving 6 bases of the junction unmatched. This CDR3 spans 16 amino acids. The CDR3 spells CASSPALAGGTDTQYF. DNA of the CDR3: TGTGCCAGCAGCCCGGCACTAGCGGGAGGTACAGATACGCAGTATTTT.

V gene TRBV4-2 combines with J gene TRBJ2-2; 10 bases line up with TRBD2. CDR1 LGHNA and CDR2 YNFKEQ come from the germline V gene. V lost 2 bases, J lost 5 bases, and 2 bases stayed unmatched. The CDR3 totals 15 residues. In DNA, the CDR3 is TGTGCCAGCAGCCAACTAGCGGGAGAGACCGGGGAGCTGTTTTTT. Amino acid sequence: CASSQLAGETGELFF.

The chain is built from TRBV15 and TRBJ1-2, with D possibly being TRBD1 (5 bases). Trimming removed 0 bases at V and 4 bases at J, with 9 bases between. Germline CDR1 is LNHNV and CDR2 is YYDKDF (reference sequence). This CDR3 contains 14 residues. The DNA of the CDR3 is TGTGCCACCAGCAGAGAGGGGACTGCCTATGGCTACACCTTC. Translated: CATSREGTAYGYTF.

The chain is built from TRBV2 and TRBJ1-2; D is ambiguous. The germline V and J ends were trimmed by 3 bases and 7 bases, with 12 bases remaining between them. Germline V gene lookup returns CDR1 SNHLY and CDR2 FYNNEI. The CDR3 spans 13 residues. CDR3 nucleotides: TGTGCCAGCAGTGACAGTTGGGTTGGTGGCTACACCTTC. This gives the protein CASSDSWVGGYTF.

The genes are TRBV7-9 and TRBJ2-2, with D perhaps TRBD2 (6 bases). CDR1 is SEHNR and CDR2 is FQNEAQ in the germline V gene (reference sequence). This CDR3 contains 15 residues. V lost 4 bases and J lost 4, with 13 bases in between. The CDR3 is CASSSISGPTGELFF. For the CDR3, the DNA is TGTGCCAGCAGCTCGATTAGCGGCCCCACCGGGGAGCTGTTTTTT.